This is a list of T cell receptor beta chains from one sample in a study of cytomegalovirus exposure and HLA in healthy donors. The assay was immunoSEQ multiplex PCR, and TCRdb's table has in-frame clones only and misses some. The repertoire holds 250,000 to 400,000 clones, with about nine tenths as singletons. Sequences were obtained from PBMCs. The receptors derive from a woman in her thirties in good health and CMV-seropositive. Both conserved end residues are part of each CDR3. A D gene is named only where the DNA matches it firmly. Some rows mark clone size as missing; the rest say once, few, many or name a class of expanded clone.

TRBD1 TRBJ1-3 TRBV9 - TGTGCCAGCACACCGACAGGGGGGACCTCTGGAAACACCATATATTTT CASTPTGGTSGNTIYF
TRBD1 TRBJ1-2 TRBV19 - TGTGCCAGTACCACTCCAGGGGGCCATGGCTACACCTTC CASTTPGGHGYTF
- TRBJ2-3 TRBV7-2 once TGTGCCAGCAGCTTAGTTTCGGGGGAAACAGATACGCAGTATTTT CASSLVSGETDTQYF
- TRBJ1-1 TRBV7-9 - TGTGCCAGCAGATCCCCCGTGAACACTGAAGCTTTCTTT CASRSPVNTEAFF
- TRBJ2-7 TRBV14 - TGTGCCAGCAGCCAAGTTCTTTCTAGCAGAACCTACGAGCAGTACTTC CASSQVLSSRTYEQYF
TRBD2 TRBJ2-1 TRBV15 - TGTGCCACCAGCAGAGCGCGCGGGAGTTACAATGAGCAGTTCTTC CATSRARGSYNEQFF
- TRBJ1-1 TRBV29-1 - TGCAGCGTTGCGCGGGGGACATCTGAAGCTTTCTTT CSVARGTSEAFF
- TRBJ1-5 TRBV28 - TGTGCCAGCAGTTTTGGTGTAGGGGTTCAGCCCCAGCATTTT CASSFGVGVQPQHF
TRBD1 TRBJ1-3 TRBV5-1 - TGCGCCAGCAGCCTACAGACAGGGGGAAACACCATATATTTT CASSLQTGGNTIYF
TRBD1 TRBJ1-1 TRBV5-5 - TGTGCCAGCAGCACCTCAGGGGGTGTAAACACTGAAGCTTTCTTT CASSTSGGVNTEAFF